This T cell receptor (beta chain) was sequenced in a study of T cell responses to AZD1222 COVID-19 vaccine. Notes on the study in general: Regions 160-218 and 743-854 dominated among vaccine-associated CD4 TCRs spanning spike.

The V and J ends lost 5 bases and 3 bases respectively, with 20 bases between them. The CDR3 has 16 residues. Germline V gene data show CDR1 as MDHEN and CDR2 as SYDVKM. With regard to this clone: Its antigen is not known.

Measured with immunoSEQ multiplex PCR; TCRdb has only the in-frame clones, and not every one. This table has more than 110,000 clones, 92% appearing once. The specimen comprised peripheral blood, sampled on day 0 of AZD1222 vaccination. The genes are TRBV28 and TRBJ2-7; D may correspond to TRBD1 or TRBD2 (5 bases each). The receptor comes from an adult in good health. CDR3 coding DNA: TGTGCCAGCAGTCAAGTTTGGGGGTCGAAGATCTACGAGCAGTACTTC. Residues: CASSQVWGSKIYEQYF.